This is a list of T cell receptor beta chains from one sample in a study of blood T cells in healthy people across ages. TCRdb ran MiXCR on the 5' RACE reads and lists one entry per CDR3 protein. This sample carries some 690,000 distinct CDR3 sequences, about 24% of them seen once, and the ten largest clones take roughly a fifth. Material for sequencing was blood. Source of these receptors: a man between 70 and 80 years old in good health. Each CDR3 is given with its conserved first and last residue. The D gene is left open where the match is weak. Only some rows state a clone size, as once, few, many or a class for expanded clones.

>TRBV14|TRBJ2-1|.|.
CASSSLAGAGYNEQFF
TGTGCCAGCAGCTCCTTAGCCGGGGCGGGCTACAATGAGCAGTTCTTC
>TRBV20-1|TRBJ2-2|.|.
CSARDRVGAANTGELFF
TGCAGTGCTAGAGATCGGGTGGGGGCCGCGAACACCGGGGAGCTGTTTTTT
>TRBV12-3/TRBV12-4|TRBJ2-7|few|TRBD1
CASTVNRGPYEQYF
TGTGCCAGCACTGTAAACAGGGGCCCCTACGAGCAGTACTTC
>TRBV30|TRBJ2-3|.|.
CAWSVGGSVGGTDTQYF
TGTGCCTGGAGTGTCGGTGGCAGTGTGGGGGGCACAGATACGCAGTATTTT
>TRBV5-1|TRBJ1-1|.|.
CASSSSTFLPTNTEAFF
TGCGCCAGCAGCTCCAGCACCTTTCTGCCCACGAACACTGAAGCTTTCTTT
>TRBV5-1|TRBJ2-3|.|.
CASSLATSDTQYF
TGCGCCAGCAGCTTGGCTACTTCAGATACGCAGTATTTT
>TRBV29-1|TRBJ2-7|.|.
CSVLGQSYEQYF
TGCAGCGTTCTCGGACAGAGCTACGAGCAGTACTTC
>TRBV5-8|TRBJ2-3|.|.
CVSSWATDTQYF
TGTGTCAGCAGCTGGGCGACAGATACGCAGTATTTT
>TRBV14|TRBJ2-1|many|.
CASSQDGDPYNEQFF
TGTGCCAGCAGCCAAGACGGGGACCCCTACAATGAGCAGTTCTTC
>TRBV30|TRBJ1-2|few|.
CAWSRQGDYGYTF
TGTGCCTGGAGTAGGCAGGGAGACTATGGCTACACCTTC
>TRBV11-2|TRBJ1-1|.|.
CASSLLGIGEAFF
TGTGCCAGCAGCTTGCTGGGTATCGGTGAAGCTTTCTTT
>TRBV15|TRBJ2-3|.|.
CATSGHVTDTQYF
TGTGCCACCAGCGGCCACGTCACAGATACGCAGTATTTT
>TRBV6-5|TRBJ1-5|.|.
CASSPSGGRSNQPQHF
TGTGCCAGCTCCCCATCCGGGGGGCGCAGCAATCAGCCCCAGCATTTT
>TRBV6-5|TRBJ2-2|few|.
CASSYSNREIGGELFF
TGTGCCAGCAGTTACTCGAATCGGGAGATCGGCGGGGAGCTGTTTTTT
>TRBV10-3|TRBJ2-1|.|TRBD2
CAIREGTSDNEQFF
TGTGCCATCAGGGAAGGGACTAGCGACAATGAGCAGTTCTTC
>TRBV7-2|TRBJ1-2|few|TRBD1
CASSLAGDSGYTF
TGTGCCAGCAGCTTAGCTGGGGACAGTGGCTACACCTTC
>TRBV29-1|TRBJ1-5|.|.
CSVFRVSLVVVPQHF
TGCAGCGTTTTCCGGGTCTCCCTTGTGGTGGTCCCCCAGCATTTT
>TRBV9|TRBJ2-1|.|TRBD2
CASSPRTSGGRNEQFF
TGTGCCAGCAGCCCACGGACTAGCGGGGGACGCAATGAGCAGTTCTTC
>TRBV30|TRBJ2-3|.|.
CAWSQSDTQYF
TGTGCCTGGAGTCAATCAGATACGCAGTATTTT
>TRBV7-9|TRBJ1-2|few|.
CASSLGEHYGYTF
TGTGCCAGCAGCTTAGGAGAACACTATGGCTACACCTTC
>TRBV15|TRBJ1-2|few|TRBD1
CATSSPQGAYGYTF
TGTGCCACCAGCAGTCCACAGGGGGCTTATGGCTACACCTTC
>TRBV20-1|TRBJ2-5|.|TRBD2
CSALAGRLAGALGQETQYF
TGCAGTGCTCTCGCAGGTAGACTAGCGGGAGCTTTGGGCCAAGAGACCCAGTACTTC
>TRBV10-3|TRBJ2-1|.|.
CAISESKIEQFF
TGTGCCATCAGCGAGTCGAAGATTGAGCAGTTCTTC
>TRBV29-1|TRBJ2-3|.|TRBD1
CSVERDRGPPDTQYF
TGCAGCGTTGAGAGGGACAGGGGCCCACCAGATACGCAGTATTTT
>TRBV27|TRBJ2-6|few|.
CASSSGGSGATVLTF
TGTGCCAGCAGTTCTGGGGGATCTGGGGCCACCGTCCTGACTTTC
>TRBV19|TRBJ1-1|few|.
CASSMTVLDTEAFF
TGTGCCAGTAGTATGACAGTTCTGGACACTGAAGCTTTCTTT